A single sample is the source of the 11 T cell receptor beta chains below, sequenced in a study of blood T cell repertoires in COVID-19. The method was immunoSEQ multiplex PCR; TCRdb's version includes in-frame clones alone and lacks a portion of them. The sample lists approximately 300,000 clones, roughly 86% occurring once. Material: PBMCs or T cells enriched from blood (not recorded which). The receptors were sampled from a woman in her twenties or thirties who had recovered from COVID-19.

V gene TRBV6-2 or TRBV6-3 combines with J gene TRBJ2-7, with 9 bases lining up with TRBD2. Germline assignment: CDR1 MNHEY and CDR2 SVGEGT. Unmatched junction bases numbered 7, after V lost 0 bases and J lost 4 bases. CDR3 size: 16 residues. CDR3 protein: CASSYSVREGIYEQYF. CDR3 nucleotide sequence: TGTGCCAGCAGTTACTCTGTGCGGGAGGGGATTTACGAGCAGTACTTC.

This clone came up once. The chain carries TRBV11-2 and TRBJ2-7; weak D call: TRBD2 (6 bases). Trimming shortened V by 5 bases and J by 3 bases, and 20 bases separated the two germline ends. Germline V gives CDR1 SGHAT, CDR2 FQNNGV. The CDR3 has 16 residues. The CDR3 here is CASSRGSGGTLYEQYF. The CDR3 DNA reads as TGTGCCAGCAGCCGAGGGTCTGGGGGGACCCTCTACGAGCAGTACTTC.

A few counts support this clone. The chain is built from TRBV19 and TRBJ2-3; 14 bases match TRBD2. Germline trimming cut 4 bases from V and 6 bases from J; bases unmatched to any gene: 6. Looked up from germline, CDR1 is LNHDA and CDR2 is SQIVND (reference sequence). The CDR3 has 16 residues. The CDR3 protein is CASSSTGTSGSDTQYF. In DNA form, the CDR3 reads TGTGCCAGTAGTAGCACCGGGACTAGCGGGAGTGATACGCAGTATTTT.

This chain joins TRBV29-1 and TRBJ2-7; TRBD1 matches at 9 bases. V lost 2 bases and J lost 5; bases outside the gene matches: 7. The CDR3 is 14 amino acids. Germline CDR1 SQVTM, CDR2 ANQGSEA. CDR3 DNA sequence: TGCAGCGTTGAACCGGGACAGGGACGCAACGAGCAGTACTTC. Translated, it gives CSVEPGQGRNEQYF.

The chain joins TRBV28 to TRBJ2-3; 9 bases are shared with TRBD1. The CDR3 is 16 amino acids. Trimming cost V 5 bases and J 3 bases; bases outside gene matches: 9. From germline, CDR1 is MDHEN and CDR2 SYDVKM. CDR3 sequence: CASSPRQGVGTDTQYF. CDR3 DNA sequence: TGTGCCAGCAGTCCCCGACAGGGGGTTGGTACAGATACGCAGTATTTT.

The rearrangement links TRBV7-6 to TRBJ2-3; 11 bases align to TRBD2. This CDR3 comprises 17 residues. Germline trimming cut 1 base from V and 5 bases from J; bases unmatched to any gene: 8. Germline V gives CDR1 SGHVS, CDR2 FNYEAQ. CDR3 sequence: CASSLGQTSGMEDTQYF. The CDR3 DNA sequence: TGTGCCAGCAGCTTAGGGCAGACTAGCGGGATGGAAGATACGCAGTATTTT.

V gene TRBV3-1 (or the pseudogene TRBV3-2) combines with J gene TRBJ2-5; TRBD1 matches 8 bases. The J segment lost 2 bases and the V segment lost 3 bases, leaving 2 bases of the junction unmatched. CDR3 length: 14 amino acids. CDR1 and CDR2 from the germline V gene are LGHDT and YNNKEL (reference sequence). Here the CDR3 DNA reads TGTGCCAGCAGCCATCGGACAGGGCAAGAGACCCAGTACTTC. Translated: CASSHRTGQETQYF.

This chain uses TRBV6-6 with TRBJ2-7; 7 bases align to TRBD2. The germline gives CDR1 MNHNY, CDR2 SVGAGI (reference sequence). This CDR3 spans 17 amino acids. V lost 5 bases and J lost 0; bases outside the gene matches: 13. CDR3 nucleotides: TGTGCCAGCAGTCGAGATGATCCTAGCGGTAACTCCTACGAGCAGTACTTC. This encodes CASSRDDPSGNSYEQYF.

V usage is TRBV6-2 or TRBV6-3 and J usage is TRBJ1-2; 8 bases are shared with TRBD1. CDR1 MNHEY and CDR2 SVGEGT come from the germline V gene. J was trimmed by 4 bases and V by 2 bases; bases with no gene match: 3. The CDR3 extends over 14 amino acids. CDR3 residues: CASSYPDRAYGYTF. CDR3 DNA sequence: TGTGCCAGCAGTTACCCGGACAGGGCCTATGGCTACACCTTC.

J is TRBJ1-5 and V is TRBV5-6; no reliable D call. This CDR3 has 15 residues. Germline assignment: CDR1 SGHDT and CDR2 YYEEEE. Trimming shortened V by 4 bases and J by 3 bases, and 14 bases separated the two germline ends. CDR3 sequence (DNA): TGTGCCAGCAGCGCCTTTACCCGAGTCAATCAGCCCCAGCATTTT. This sequence encodes CASSAFTRVNQPQHF.

The chain combines TRBV6-5 with TRBJ1-1; 8 bases map to TRBD1. CDR3 size: 14 residues. V lost 5 bases and J lost 1; bases outside the gene matches: 3. The germline V gene has CDR1 MNHEY and CDR2 SVGAGI. CDR3 sequence reads: CASSPGQANTEAFF. The CDR3 DNA sequence: TGTGCCAGCAGTCCGGGACAGGCGAACACTGAAGCTTTCTTT.